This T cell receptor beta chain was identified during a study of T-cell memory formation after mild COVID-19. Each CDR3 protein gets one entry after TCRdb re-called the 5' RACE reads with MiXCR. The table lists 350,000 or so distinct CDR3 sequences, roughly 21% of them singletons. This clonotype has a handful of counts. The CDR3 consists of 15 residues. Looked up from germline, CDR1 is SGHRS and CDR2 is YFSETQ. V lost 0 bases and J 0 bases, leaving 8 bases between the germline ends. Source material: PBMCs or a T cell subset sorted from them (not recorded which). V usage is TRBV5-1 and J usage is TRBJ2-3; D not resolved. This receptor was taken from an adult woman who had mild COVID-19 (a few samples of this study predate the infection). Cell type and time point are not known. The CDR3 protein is CASSLAKRSTDTQYF. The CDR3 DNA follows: TGCGCCAGCAGCTTGGCTAAGCGAAGCACAGATACGCAGTATTTT.